The 29 T cell receptor beta chains reported below all come from one sample, sequenced in a study of cytomegalovirus exposure and HLA in healthy donors. Profiled with immunoSEQ multiplex PCR; TCRdb holds only in-frame clones, not every one. The repertoire holds nearly 200,000 clones, more than 65% seen once, with roughly 12% in the top ten. Source material: PBMCs. These receptor sequences come from a woman younger than 45 in good health and CMV-seropositive.

J is TRBJ2-3 and V is TRBV2; tentative D call: TRBD1 (6 bases). Germline V lookup: CDR1 SNHLY, CDR2 FYNNEI. This CDR3 is 13 amino acids long. CDR3 nucleotides: TGTGCTCTGGACAGTCCTGGCACAGATACGCAGTATTTT. It codes for CALDSPGTDTQYF.

J is TRBJ1-3 and V is TRBV5-1; 11 nucleotides agree with TRBD1. J gave up 0 bases and V 0 bases, and 5 bases lay outside the gene matches. The CDR3 sequence is 18 residues long. Germline CDR1 is SGHRS and CDR2 is YFSETQ. CDR3: CASSLGGGTGGSGNTIYF. CDR3 in DNA: TGCGCCAGCAGCTTGGGCGGTGGGACAGGGGGCTCTGGAAACACCATATATTTT.

The V gene is TRBV9, the J gene TRBJ2-7, with 11 bases identical to TRBD2. V lost 3 bases to trimming and J lost 3 bases; unmatched junction nucleotides: 2. Germline V lookup: CDR1 SGDLS, CDR2 YYNGEE. The CDR3 runs 14 residues. CDR3 DNA: TGTGCCAGCAGCGACGGGACTAGCGGCTACGAGCAGTACTTC. Protein: CASSDGTSGYEQYF.

This chain connects TRBV7-8 to TRBJ1-5; D perhaps matches TRBD1 (6 bases). CDR1 SGHVS and CDR2 FQNEAQ come from the germline V gene. This CDR3 has 16 residues. The V end lost 5 bases, the J end lost 0 bases, and 14 bases lay between the germline ends. Written as DNA, the CDR3 is TGTGCCAGCAGCCTGGACAGCCGATTTAGCAATCAGCCCCAGCATTTT. It encodes CASSLDSRFSNQPQHF.

This clone was observed a single time. CDR3: CASSQDGGYQETQYF. In DNA, the CDR3 is TGTGCCAGCAGCCAAGACGGGGGATACCAAGAGACCCAGTACTTC. This rearrangement joins TRBV14 to TRBJ2-5; the D gene is possibly TRBD2 (6 bases). This CDR3 is built from 15 residues. Between the trimmed V and J ends, which lost 0 bases and 0 bases, there was a span of 8 bases. The germline V gene has CDR1 SGHDN and CDR2 FVKESK.

J is TRBJ2-3 and V is TRBV29-1; perhaps TRBD1 as D (5 bases). Germline loops: CDR1 SQVTM, CDR2 ANQGSEA. The CDR3 is made up of 12 amino acids. Trimming left V 4 bases short and J 3 bases short, with 8 bases between. The CDR3 DNA is TGCAGCGTTGTCCCAGGGACAGATACGCAGTATTTT. The encoded protein is CSVVPGTDTQYF.

The CDR3 DNA sequence: TGTGCCGCCGAAAGGAGAAAGCGGCAAGGTTCTGGGGCCAACGTCCTGACTTTC. This codes for CAAERRKRQGSGANVLTF. The chain employs TRBV30 and TRBJ2-6; tentatively, D is TRBD2 (5 bases). Germline CDR1 and CDR2: GTSNPN and SVGIG (reference sequence). The CDR3 runs 18 residues. With 8 bases removed from V and 1 base from J, the gap between germline ends came to 24 bases.

Concerning this clone: Other DNA sequences in this sample translate to the same CDR3. The chain links TRBV7-9 to TRBJ1-1; maybe TRBD1 (5 bases). Trimming shortened V by 3 bases and J by 2 bases, and 7 bases separated the two germline ends. Germline V gives CDR1 SEHNR, CDR2 FQNEAQ (reference sequence). There are 13 residues in the CDR3. CDR3 protein: CASSFGGNTEAFF. As DNA, the CDR3 is TGTGCCAGCAGCTTCGGGGGAAACACTGAAGCTTTCTTT.

This clone was observed a handful of times. J is TRBJ1-1 and V is TRBV2; no definite D call. The CDR3 sequence is 14 residues long. Germline V gives CDR1 SNHLY, CDR2 FYNNEI. Trimming removed 7 bases at V and 7 bases at J, with 19 bases between. The CDR3: CASIEGRMTVEAFF. The CDR3 DNA is TGTGCCAGCATAGAAGGGAGGATGACCGTTGAAGCTTTCTTT. Filled out from reference TRBV2 and TRBJ1-1, the complete variable domain reads EPEVTQTPSHQVTQMGQEVILRCVPISNHLYFYWYRQILGQKVEFLVSFYNNEISEKSEIFDDQFSVERPDGSNFTLKIRSTKLEDSAMYFCASIEGRMTVEAFFGQGTRLTVV.

DNA of the CDR3: TGTGCCACCAGCAGAGACTCCCTCACCGGGGAGCTGTTTTTT. Protein sequence: CATSRDSLTGELFF. This chain uses TRBV15 with TRBJ2-2; D unresolved. Trimming shortened V by 0 bases and J by 4 bases, and 6 bases separated the two germline ends. CDR3 size: 14 residues. Germline lookup yields CDR1 LNHNV and CDR2 YYDKDF (reference sequence). The entire variable domain, with the rest obtained from reference TRBV15 and TRBJ2-2, is as follows: DAMVIQNPRYQVTQFGKPVTLSCSQTLNHNVMYWYQQKSSQAPKLLFHYYDKDFNNEADTPDNFQSRRPNTSFCFLDIRSPGLGDTAMYLCATSRDSLTGELFFGEGSRLTVL.

The rearrangement joins TRBV5-6 to TRBJ1-2; TRBD1 might be the D (5 bases). V lost 3 bases, J lost 0 bases, and 18 bases lay in between. This CDR3 comprises 17 residues. CDR1 is SGHDT, CDR2 YYEEEE, per germline. CDR3 coding DNA: TGTGCCAGCAGCTGGAGGGGAGCGGGCCGGACTAACTATGGCTACACCTTC. Translating gives CASSWRGAGRTNYGYTF. The full variable domain, completed using reference TRBV5-6 and TRBJ1-2, is DAGVTQSPTHLIKTRGQQVTLRCSPKSGHDTVSWYQQALGQGPQFIFQYYEEEERQRGNFPDRFSGHQFPNYSSELNVNALLLGDSALYLCASSWRGAGRTNYGYTFGSGTRLTVV.

The chain is built from TRBV4-1 and TRBJ1-3, with D hard to call. With 0 bases removed from V and 2 bases from J, the gap between germline ends came to 11 bases. The CDR3 is made up of 16 amino acids. Germline V gives CDR1 MGHRA, CDR2 YSYEKL. The CDR3: CASSQDMYNPGNTIYF. Written as DNA, the CDR3 is TGCGCCAGCAGCCAAGATATGTACAACCCTGGAAACACCATATATTTT.

V is TRBV6-5 and J is TRBJ1-2; 12 positions match TRBD1. V lost 0 bases, J lost 8 bases, and 4 bases stayed unmatched. This CDR3 has 15 residues. The germline V gene has CDR1 MNHEY and CDR2 SVGAGI. The CDR3 sequence: CASSYSGTGGRGYTF. The CDR3 nucleotides read TGTGCCAGCAGTTACTCAGGGACAGGGGGCAGGGGCTACACCTTC.

This clone was counted between two and nine times. Other DNA sequences in the sample encode the same CDR3. The chain is built from TRBV28 and TRBJ1-1, with D unclear. This CDR3 spans 11 amino acids. V was shortened by 3 bases and J by 7 bases, with 6 bases between the two germline ends. CDR1 is MDHEN, CDR2 SYDVKM, per germline. CDR3 residues: CASSLRGEAFF. The CDR3 DNA is TGTGCCAGCAGTTTGCGGGGTGAAGCTTTCTTT.

The chain carries TRBV5-1 and TRBJ2-7; 11 bases match TRBD2. Unmatched junction bases numbered 4, after V lost 2 bases and J lost 3 bases. Germline values: CDR1 SGHRS, CDR2 YFSETQ. CDR3 length equals 15 residues. The CDR3 DNA is TGCGCCAGCAGCTTTACGGGACTAGCGGACTACGAGCAGTACTTC. Translated: CASSFTGLADYEQYF.

The J gene is TRBJ2-7, the V gene TRBV28; 7 nucleotides align to TRBD1. Germline V gene lookup returns CDR1 MDHEN and CDR2 SYDVKM. V lost 5 bases to trimming and J lost 0 bases; unmatched junction nucleotides: 10. The length of the CDR3 is 16 residues. The CDR3 DNA sequence: TGTGCCAGCAGTCTGCCGGGACAGAAAAACTCCTACGAGCAGTACTTC. Translation: CASSLPGQKNSYEQYF.

The rearrangement joins TRBV11-2 to TRBJ1-2; 9 nucleotides match TRBD1. Trimming took 0 bases from V and 6 from J; bases not matched to a gene: 8. This CDR3 contains 16 residues. From germline, CDR1 is SGHAT and CDR2 FQNNGV. CDR3 residues: CASSLDGTGFYHGYTF. In DNA, the CDR3 is TGTGCCAGCAGCTTAGATGGGACAGGGTTTTATCATGGCTACACCTTC.

The J gene is TRBJ1-5, the V gene TRBV28; TRBD1 matches 7 bases. Germline loops: CDR1 MDHEN, CDR2 SYDVKM. V lost 3 bases and J lost 1; bases outside the gene matches: 9. This CDR3 contains 17 residues. The CDR3 here is CASSFTQQGKSNQPQHF. DNA for the CDR3: TGTGCCAGCAGTTTTACACAACAGGGGAAAAGCAATCAGCCCCAGCATTTT.

V is TRBV19 and J is TRBJ1-2; D not certain. This CDR3 is built from 13 residues. The V gene lost 7 bases and the J gene lost 8 bases, with 17 bases spanning the gap. Germline assignment: CDR1 LNHDA and CDR2 SQIVND (reference sequence). CDR3: CASTSVAREGYTF. In DNA form, the CDR3 reads TGTGCCAGTACCAGTGTGGCGAGGGAGGGCTACACCTTC.

The chain combines TRBV5-1 with TRBJ2-2; 8 bases line up with TRBD1. In germline, CDR1 is SGHRS, CDR2 YFSETQ. Unmatched junction bases numbered 5, after V lost 4 bases and J lost 0 bases. CDR3 length: 16 amino acids. The CDR3 DNA sequence: TGCGCCAGCAGCCCCGGGACAGGCGCGAACACCGGGGAGCTGTTTTTT. Protein product: CASSPGTGANTGELFF.

The chain uses TRBV6-6 and TRBJ1-4; D gene unclear. Looked up from germline, CDR1 is MNHNY and CDR2 is SVGAGI (reference sequence). The germline V and J ends were trimmed by 7 bases and 4 bases, with 10 bases remaining between them. This CDR3 has 13 amino acids. Here the CDR3 reads CASNPRLNEKLFF. The CDR3, as DNA: TGTGCCAGCAACCCTAGACTTAATGAAAAACTGTTTTTT.

The chain carries TRBV7-9 and TRBJ2-3; perhaps TRBD2 as D (7 bases). Trimming took off 4 bases at V and 11 bases at J, with 22 bases between the two ends. Germline values: CDR1 SEHNR, CDR2 FQNEAQ (reference sequence). CDR3 length equals 15 residues. Written as DNA, the CDR3 is TGTGCCAGCAGCTCCACAGGGATACAGACTAGCAAGCAGTATTTT. Translating gives CASSSTGIQTSKQYF.

The V and J genes are TRBV7-2 and TRBJ2-3, with D maybe TRBD2 (5 bases). V dropped 5 bases and J dropped 0 bases, with 15 bases sitting between them. The CDR3 has 16 residues. Germline lookup yields CDR1 SGHTA and CDR2 FQGNSA. The CDR3 sequence: CASSTGLLPSTDTQYF. CDR3 DNA sequence: TGTGCCAGCAGCACTGGACTTTTGCCTAGCACAGATACGCAGTATTTT.

The chain carries TRBV27 and TRBJ2-2, with TRBD2 matching 7 bases. Trimming removed 3 bases from V and 5 bases from J; junction bases left unmatched: 9. Germline CDR1 is MNHEY and CDR2 is SMNVEV (reference sequence). The CDR3 has 16 residues. The CDR3 spells CASSFLAGAGTGELFF. CDR3 in DNA: TGTGCCAGCAGTTTTCTCGCGGGAGCCGGAACCGGGGAGCTGTTTTTT.

J is TRBJ2-1 and V is TRBV6-5, with unresolved D. The V gene's germline CDR1 is MNHEY and CDR2 SVGAGI. This CDR3 region has 15 residues. With 6 bases removed from V and 0 bases from J, the gap between germline ends came to 12 bases. Written as DNA, the CDR3 is TGTGCCAGCAGAGCCGGGTCCAGCTCCTACAATGAGCAGTTCTTC. Residues: CASRAGSSSYNEQFF.

The chain uses TRBV28 and TRBJ1-1; 8 bases agree with TRBD1. The V gene end was trimmed by 2 bases and the J gene end by 0 bases; junction bases not matched to a gene: 2. The CDR3 loop spans 15 amino acids. The germline V gene encodes CDR1 MDHEN and CDR2 SYDVKM. CDR3 protein: CASSLPDRVNTEAFF. The CDR3 DNA follows: TGTGCCAGCAGTTTACCGGACAGGGTGAACACTGAAGCTTTCTTT.

The chain has TRBV5-1 and TRBJ2-3, with 7 bases matching TRBD2. V shed 3 bases and J 1 base; nucleotides not matched to a gene: 8. CDR3 length: 16 amino acids. Germline V gene data show CDR1 as SGHRS and CDR2 as YFSETQ. CDR3 residues: CASSWDVAGRTDTQYF. The CDR3 nucleotides are TGCGCCAGCAGCTGGGATGTAGCGGGCCGCACAGATACGCAGTATTTT.

This clone was seen just once. The rearrangement uses TRBV29-1 and TRBJ1-5, with a possible D match to TRBD1 (6 bases). Trimming removed 4 bases at V and 5 bases at J, with 15 bases between. The CDR3 sequence is 14 residues long. Germline V gene data show CDR1 as SQVTM and CDR2 as ANQGSEA. CDR3 coding DNA: TGCAGCGTTGCAGAGGGGGGAACCGATCAGCCCCAGCATTTT. This codes for CSVAEGGTDQPQHF.

The V call is TRBV7-2, the J call TRBJ2-3; D may be TRBD2 (6 bases). Germline values: CDR1 SGHTA, CDR2 FQGNSA. The CDR3 length is 15 residues. Trimming removed 3 bases from V and 5 bases from J, with 15 bases in between. This CDR3 is CASSLSGEGIDTQYF. The CDR3 DNA reads as TGTGCCAGCAGCTTGTCGGGAGAAGGAATAGATACGCAGTATTTT.